This T cell receptor beta chain was captured in a study of cytomegalovirus exposure and HLA in healthy donors. Study-wide context: Within an early data release were about 85 million unique TCRs drawn from HLA-typed donors.

Study-wide findings and caveats: Reports showed the classifier diagnosing cytomegalovirus status with high specificity and sensitivity. The listing of 150 to 200 TCR beta chains classed them as cytomegalovirus-associated. Productive status was seen about 87% or about 30% of the time for most TCR beta V segments in an earlier analysis.

A note on this clone: The antigen remains unidentified.

PCR amplification relied on 60 Vbeta primers (plus 13 Jbeta primers). Profiled with immunoSEQ multiplex PCR; TCRdb holds only in-frame clones, not every one. The profile shows approximately 190,000 clones, around 83% of them singletons. The receptor comes from a woman aged 18-35 years in good health and CMV-seronegative. Input material: PBMCs.

CDR3 loop: CASSKVWEHNSPLHF. The CDR3 nucleotides read TGTGCCAGCAGCAAAGTGTGGGAGCATAATTCACCCCTCCACTTT. The chain recombines TRBV21-1 with TRBJ1-6. TRBV21-1 is a listed pseudogene. CDR3 length: 15 residues.